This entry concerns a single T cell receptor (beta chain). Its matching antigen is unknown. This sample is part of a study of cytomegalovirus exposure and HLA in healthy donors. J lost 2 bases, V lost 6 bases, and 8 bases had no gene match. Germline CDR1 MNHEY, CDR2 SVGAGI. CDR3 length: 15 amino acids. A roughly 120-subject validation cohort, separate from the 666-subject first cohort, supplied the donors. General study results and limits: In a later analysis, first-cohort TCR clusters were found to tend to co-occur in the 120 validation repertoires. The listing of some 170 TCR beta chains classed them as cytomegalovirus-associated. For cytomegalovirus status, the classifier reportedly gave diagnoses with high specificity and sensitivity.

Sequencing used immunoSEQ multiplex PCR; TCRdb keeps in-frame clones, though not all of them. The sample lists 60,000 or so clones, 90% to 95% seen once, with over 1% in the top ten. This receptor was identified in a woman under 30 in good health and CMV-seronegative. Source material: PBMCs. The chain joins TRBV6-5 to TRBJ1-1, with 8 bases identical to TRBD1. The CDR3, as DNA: TGTGCCAGCAGCGCAGGGGGCATACGAAACACTGAAGCTTTCTTT. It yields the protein CASSAGGIRNTEAFF.